The TCR beta chain under discussion was sequenced for a study of CD8 T cells in Susac syndrome. Study-level information: Among sequenced Susac syndrome patients, over five had active disease and about eight were in remission. Overall study results and limits: The TCR sequencing and HLA analysis in the study involved a relatively small number of individuals, as the study acknowledged.

Sequencing targeted TCR beta in blood CD8+ and CD4+ T cells. Negative isolation was applied to CD8+ and CD4+ T cells, and FACS enrichment was applied to TEMRA cells. RNA amounts of about 0.5 to 1 ug underwent reverse transcription with random hexamers. MiXCR, run by TCRdb on the immunoSEQ multiplex PCR reads, gives a single entry per CDR3 protein. Counted here are 170,000 or so distinct CDR3 sequences, about 96% occurring once; the ten biggest clones make up about 0.13%. Details on this clonotype: Its antigen is undetermined.

The source of this sequence is a human donor with Susac syndrome. Sequencing used CD4+ T cells from PBMCs.

The CDR3 nucleotides read TGCAGTGCTCACAGGGGAGGGTACGAGCAGTACTTC. Its protein is CSAHRGGYEQYF. The chain has TRBV20-1 and TRBJ2-7; D could derive from TRBD1 or TRBD2 (7 bases each). CDR3 size: 12 residues. Germline CDR1 is DFQATT and CDR2 is SNEGSKA (reference sequence). The germline V and J ends were trimmed by 5 bases and 4 bases, with 12 bases remaining between them.